The rows below give T cell receptor beta chains drawn from one sample of a study of radiotherapy plus CTLA-4 blockade in lung cancer. TCRdb's table, derived via immunoSEQ multiplex PCR, lists solely in-frame clones and lacks some. Found here are roughly 90,000 clones, 88% of them singletons; the top ten hold 4.5% to 6%. The specimen was peripheral blood, collected from a patient treated with radiotherapy plus ipilimumab. The receptors come from a human donor with non-small cell lung cancer that progressed on radiotherapy plus ipilimumab. Each CDR3 is given with its conserved first and last residue. The D gene is left open where the match is weak. The size field is filled for only some rows; it gives once, few, many or a size class.

J gene,V gene,D gene,clone size,CDR3 protein,CDR3 DNA
TRBJ1-1,TRBV28,.,.,CASTSALNTEAFF,TGTGCCAGCACGTCCGCCTTGAACACTGAAGCTTTCTTT
TRBJ1-2,TRBV19,TRBD1,few,CATNDRANYGYTF,TGTGCCACAAATGACAGGGCGAACTATGGCTACACCTTC
TRBJ1-1,TRBV11-1,.,.,CASSLGLNTEAFF,TGTGCCAGCAGCTTAGGCCTGAACACTGAAGCTTTCTTT
TRBJ1-5,TRBV19,.,.,CASRVGQINNQPQHF,TGTGCCAGTAGAGTAGGACAGATCAACAATCAGCCCCAGCATTTT
TRBJ1-1,TRBV6-1,.,.,CASSAIGLGTEAFF,TGTGCCAGCAGTGCGATAGGACTTGGCACTGAAGCTTTCTTT
TRBJ1-2,TRBV10-3,.,few,CAIGTSGANYGYTF,TGTGCCATCGGGACATCAGGAGCTAACTATGGCTACACCTTC
TRBJ1-2,TRBV6-1,TRBD1,.,CASRGDRANYGYTF,TGTGCCAGCAGAGGGGACAGGGCTAACTATGGCTACACCTTC
TRBJ2-7,TRBV6-5,.,.,CASSLSGPYEQYF,TGTGCCAGCAGTTTGTCGGGGCCCTACGAGCAGTACTTC
TRBJ2-3,TRBV2,.,.,CASGDRAKARDTQYF,TGTGCCAGCGGTGATCGGGCAAAAGCGAGAGATACGCAGTATTTT
TRBJ2-2,TRBV5-4,TRBD2,.,CASSLGSGRSTGELFF,TGTGCCAGCAGCTTGGGGAGCGGGAGATCCACCGGGGAGCTGTTTTTT
TRBJ1-1,TRBV19,TRBD1,.,CASSMGDRSGHTEAFF,TGTGCCAGTAGTATGGGGGACAGGTCCGGTCACACTGAAGCTTTCTTT
TRBJ2-1,TRBV14,TRBD2,.,CASSQDPLSGRENEQFF,TGTGCCAGCAGCCAAGACCCCCTTAGCGGGAGGGAGAATGAGCAGTTCTTC
TRBJ2-5,TRBV5-4,.,.,CASSLVGSGETQYF,TGTGCCAGCAGCTTGGTGGGGTCCGGAGAGACCCAGTACTTC
TRBJ2-3,TRBV5-1,.,.,CASGDFTDTQYF,TGCGCCAGCGGCGACTTCACAGATACGCAGTATTTT
TRBJ2-7,TRBV6-1,.,.,CASSALQAGGGEQYF,TGTGCCAGCAGTGCACTCCAAGCTGGGGGCGGGGAGCAGTACTTC
TRBJ1-5,TRBV15,.,once,CATSRDQGIMQPQHF,TGTGCCACCAGCAGAGATCAGGGGATTATGCAGCCCCAGCATTTT
TRBJ2-2,TRBV30,TRBD1,.,CAWGTGSGELFF,TGTGCCTGGGGGACAGGGTCCGGGGAGCTGTTTTTT
TRBJ2-1,TRBV6-6,.,.,CASASGDEQFF,TGTGCCAGCGCTAGTGGGGATGAGCAGTTCTTC
TRBJ2-1,TRBV2,.,.,CASSVQGRYNEQFF,TGTGCCAGCAGTGTACAGGGGAGGTACAATGAGCAGTTCTTC
TRBJ2-1,TRBV19,.,.,CASSIMEGNEQFF,TGTGCCAGTAGTATTATGGAAGGCAATGAGCAGTTCTTC
TRBJ2-7,TRBV6-5,.,few,CASRKREQINEQYF,TGTGCCAGCAGAAAACGGGAGCAAATCAACGAGCAGTACTTC
TRBJ1-4,TRBV25-1,.,once,CASTEIGRGVEKLFF,TGTGCCAGCACCGAAATTGGAAGAGGAGTAGAAAAACTGTTTTTT
TRBJ2-5,TRBV5-1,.,.,CASSLNLPQETQYF,TGCGCCAGCAGCTTGAACCTGCCGCAAGAGACCCAGTACTTC
TRBJ2-2,TRBV4-2,.,.,CASSQEEGLNTGELFF,TGTGCCAGCAGCCAAGAAGAGGGGCTGAACACCGGGGAGCTGTTTTTT
TRBJ1-1,TRBV5-4,.,.,CASSLSKNTEAFF,TGTGCCAGCAGCTTATCAAAGAACACTGAAGCTTTCTTT
TRBJ2-7,TRBV7-9,TRBD2,once,CASSLVRASGSYEQYF,TGTGCCAGCAGCTTAGTTCGGGCTAGCGGGTCCTACGAGCAGTACTTC
TRBJ2-7,TRBV5-1,.,.,CASSHADRSYEQYF,TGCGCCAGCAGTCACGCCGACCGGTCCTACGAGCAGTACTTC
TRBJ1-3,TRBV30,.,.,CAAGLREIRNTIYF,TGTGCCGCCGGACTTCGGGAGATCAGAAACACCATATATTTT
TRBJ2-7,TRBV15,.,.,CATSRDGVNIQYF,TGTGCCACCAGCAGAGATGGGGTTAATATCCAGTACTTC
TRBJ2-3,TRBV7-8,TRBD1,.,CASSLVAQGDTQYF,TGTGCCAGCAGCTTAGTTGCACAGGGGGATACGCAGTATTTT
TRBJ2-5,TRBV7-3,TRBD2,.,CASSRTSGLQETQYF,TGTGCCAGCAGCCGGACTAGCGGGCTCCAAGAGACCCAGTACTTC
TRBJ2-2,TRBV11-2,.,.,CASSLKGGRLAGELFF,TGTGCCAGCAGCTTAAAGGGCGGGCGATTGGCCGGGGAGCTGTTTTTT
TRBJ1-4,TRBV2,TRBD1,.,CASSGTNRGQKLFF,TGTGCCAGCAGTGGGACCAACAGGGGGCAAAAACTGTTTTTT
TRBJ2-7,TRBV5-8,TRBD1,once,CAGPQGMGEQYF,TGTGCCGGCCCACAGGGGATGGGGGAGCAGTACTTC
TRBJ2-3,TRBV19,.,.,CASSRWDTQYF,TGTGCCAGTAGTCGATGGGATACGCAGTATTTT
TRBJ2-1,TRBV2,.,.,CASSEDHQVEQFF,TGTGCCAGCAGTGAAGACCACCAGGTTGAGCAGTTCTTC
TRBJ1-5,TRBV2,.,.,CASKIDGDQPQHF,TGTGCCAGCAAGATAGATGGTGATCAGCCCCAGCATTTT
TRBJ2-2,TRBV6-1,TRBD2,.,CASSEDGLAMRGELFF,TGTGCCAGCAGTGAAGATGGACTAGCGATGCGGGGGGAGCTGTTTTTT